This TCR beta chain was retrieved from a study of glioma-infiltrating T cells after dendritic cell vaccination. At the level of the study: Treatment, given 2003 to 2012, was autologous tumor lysate-pulsed dendritic cell vaccination. The vaccine used monocyte-derived dendritic cells pulsed overnight with autologous tumor lysate.

Between the trimmed V and J ends, which lost 2 bases and 8 bases, there was a span of 6 bases. Germline CDR1 is DFQATT and CDR2 is SNEGSKA (reference sequence). The CDR3 covers 11 residues. Time point meaning: after dendritic cell vaccination, including at tumor progression/relapse. Blood PBMC samples: pre-vaccination, two weeks post third vaccination, and at tumor progression. Concerning this clone: What it binds is not known.

Assay: immunoSEQ multiplex PCR; the TCRdb copy retains only in-frame clones and omits some. The sample has some 99,000 clones; 80% are singletons. Study-wide findings and caveats: TCR clonality showed no direct relationship with survival.

The sequence derives from a human donor with glioblastoma. The V and J genes are TRBV20-1 and TRBJ1-4; D gene uncertain. The sample consisted of blood, taken after dendritic cell vaccination. The CDR3 coding sequence is TGCAGTGCTAGACGTAGCGAAAAACTGTTTTTT. Amino acids: CSARRSEKLFF.